The 20 T cell receptor beta chains below all came from one sample that was sequenced in a study of T cell responses to AZD1222 COVID-19 vaccine. The protocol was immunoSEQ multiplex PCR, while the TCRdb copy is restricted to in-frame clones and leaves out a portion. This sample has 65,000 to 75,000 clones, with approximately 90% found just once. The input for sequencing was peripheral blood, taken 28 days after the second dose of the MenACWY control vaccine. The receptors come from an adult who received the MenACWY meningococcal vaccine as a control.

The chain is built from TRBV5-1 and TRBJ2-7; 7 nucleotides agree with TRBD1. Trimming cost V 1 base and J 4 bases; bases outside gene matches: 2. The CDR3 is 13 residues long. In germline, CDR1 is SGHRS, CDR2 YFSETQ. Written as DNA, the CDR3 is TGCGCCAGCAGCTTGCAGGGGGAATACGAGCAGTACTTC. This sequence encodes CASSLQGEYEQYF.

The chain combines TRBV30 with TRBJ1-5; D unclear. This CDR3 has 16 residues. V dropped 2 bases and J dropped 0 bases, with 14 bases sitting between them. Germline V gene data show CDR1 as GTSNPN and CDR2 as SVGIG (reference sequence). The chain's CDR3 is CAWSPRSTFSNQPQHF. The CDR3 nucleotides read TGTGCCTGGAGTCCACGATCGACGTTTAGCAATCAGCCCCAGCATTTT.

The J gene is TRBJ2-7, the V gene TRBV9, with D perhaps assigned TRBD1 or TRBD2 (5 bases each). CDR3 size: 15 residues. V was cut by 4 bases and J by 0 bases, with 14 bases left in between. Germline values: CDR1 SGDLS, CDR2 YYNGEE. CDR3 residues: CASSPSGTPSYEQYF. In DNA, the CDR3 is TGTGCCAGCAGCCCCTCGGGGACGCCCTCCTACGAGCAGTACTTC.

In DNA, the CDR3 is TGTGCCAGCAGCCCGACAGGGGGCGCTGAAGCTTTCTTT. It yields the protein CASSPTGGAEAFF. The chain couples TRBV5-5 to TRBJ1-1; 10 bases align to TRBD1. The V gene's germline CDR1 is SGHKS and CDR2 YYEKEE (reference sequence). The ends lost 4 bases at V and 6 bases at J; junction bases unmatched: 3. This CDR3 is 13 amino acids long.

The CDR3 here is CASTGTGRTEAFF. CDR3 nucleotide sequence: TGTGCCAGCACAGGTACAGGGCGTACTGAAGCTTTCTTT. This chain uses TRBV27 with TRBJ1-1; D may be TRBD1 (6 bases). The CDR3 is 13 amino acids. The V and J ends lost 7 bases and 5 bases respectively, with 14 bases between them. Germline V lookup: CDR1 MNHEY, CDR2 SMNVEV (reference sequence).

This clone occurred once. This chain uses TRBV7-6 with TRBJ2-5; D gene unclear. The CDR3 spans 14 residues. Per the germline V gene, CDR1 is SGHVS and CDR2 is FNYEAQ. The V end was cut by 5 bases, the J end by 6 bases, with 16 bases between. The CDR3, as DNA: TGTGCCAGCAGCACGGACCCCTCGGTGAAGACCCAGTACTTC. Its translation is CASSTDPSVKTQYF.

This clone has only a few counts. V and J are TRBV9 and TRBJ2-6, with D hard to call. CDR1 and CDR2 from the germline V gene are SGDLS and YYNGEE. V lost 0 bases and J lost 4, with 14 bases in between. The CDR3 has 17 amino acids. The CDR3 coding sequence is TGTGCCAGCAGCGTAGGTGGGCGCCCCAAGGGGGCCAACGTCCTGACTTTC. It encodes CASSVGGRPKGANVLTF.

This clone was observed a few times. The chain joins TRBV12-3 or TRBV12-4 to TRBJ2-7; D is ambiguous. This CDR3 region has 11 residues. Trimming took 1 base from V and 7 from J, leaving 5 bases between them. The CDR3 nucleotides are TGTGCCAGCAGTTTAGGGGGAGAGCAGTACTTC. This encodes CASSLGGEQYF.

J is TRBJ2-7 and V is TRBV9; D may be TRBD2 (5 bases). V lost 1 base and J 6 bases, leaving 11 bases between the germline ends. Germline CDR1 SGDLS, CDR2 YYNGEE. The CDR3 has 13 amino acids. CDR3 region: CASSVRGFGEQYF. DNA for the CDR3: TGTGCCAGCAGCGTAAGAGGGTTCGGCGAGCAGTACTTC.

This chain uses TRBV6-6 with TRBJ2-7, with 9 bases identical to TRBD2. The germline V gene encodes CDR1 MNHNY and CDR2 SVGAGI (reference sequence). The CDR3 has 13 residues. The ends lost 7 bases at V and 3 bases at J; junction bases unmatched: 4. Here the CDR3 reads CASTMTSGYEQYF. For the CDR3, the DNA is TGTGCCAGCACCATGACTAGCGGCTACGAGCAGTACTTC.

The chain joins TRBV5-4 to TRBJ2-7; D is undetermined. Germline CDR1 and CDR2: SGHNT and YYREEE (reference sequence). Trimming shortened V by 0 bases and J by 3 bases, and 10 bases separated the two germline ends. The CDR3 extends over 14 amino acids. As DNA, the CDR3 is TGTGCCAGCAGCTTGGAGTATGAGAGCTACGAGCAGTACTTC. This codes for CASSLEYESYEQYF. The whole variable domain, filled in from reference TRBV5-4 and TRBJ2-7, reads ETGVTQSPTHLIKTRGQQVTLRCSSQSGHNTVSWYQQALGQGPQFIFQYYREEENGRGNFPPRFSGLQFPNYSSELNVNALELDDSALYLCASSLEYESYEQYFGPGTRLTVT.

The chain links TRBV11-2 to TRBJ2-7, with TRBD2 matching 13 bases. V dropped 5 bases and J dropped 7; count of bases not matched to a gene: 5. Germline-derived CDR1 and CDR2 are SGHAT and FQNNGV. This CDR3 contains 14 residues. DNA for the CDR3: TGTGCCAGCAGCGGGACTAGCGGGATGGTAGAGCAGTACTTC. Translation gives CASSGTSGMVEQYF. The full variable domain, rest sourced from reference TRBV11-2 and TRBJ2-7, is EAGVAQSPRYKIIEKRQSVAFWCNPISGHATLYWYQQILGQGPKLLIQFQNNGVVDDSQLPKDRFSAERLKGVDSTLKIQPAKLEDSAVYLCASSGTSGMVEQYFGPGTRLTVT.

This clone was detected once. The chain links TRBV19 to TRBJ1-2; D possibly corresponds to TRBD1 (5 bases). The CDR3 runs 13 residues. The V end lost 7 bases, the J end lost 5 bases, and 14 bases lay between the germline ends. Germline loops: CDR1 LNHDA, CDR2 SQIVND (reference sequence). The CDR3 region has the DNA TGTGCCAGTAAGAGGGCCAGGGATTATGGCTACACCTTC. Residues: CASKRARDYGYTF.

The chain links TRBV19 to TRBJ1-4, with D tentatively TRBD1 (6 bases). Germline assignment: CDR1 LNHDA and CDR2 SQIVND (reference sequence). V was clipped by 10 bases and J by 8 bases, with 20 bases between them. The CDR3 contains 14 residues. The CDR3 sequence: CATQSDRRMEKLFF. CDR3 sequence (DNA): TGTGCCACCCAGTCCGACAGGCGAATGGAAAAACTGTTTTTT. Supplemented by reference TRBV19 and TRBJ1-4, the full variable domain reads DGGITQSPKYLFRKEGQNVTLSCEQNLNHDAMYWYRQDPGQGLRLIYYSQIVNDFQKGDIAEGYSVSREKKESFPLTVTSAQKNPTAFYLCATQSDRRMEKLFFGSGTQLSVL.

J is TRBJ1-2 and V is TRBV6-1; D is possibly TRBD1 (5 bases). In germline, CDR1 is MNHNS, CDR2 SASEGT. The CDR3 runs 12 residues. V lost 2 bases, J lost 5 bases, and 6 bases lay in between. The CDR3 DNA follows: TGTGCCAGCAGTGAACCAGGGTATGGCTACACCTTC. Translating it yields CASSEPGYGYTF.

In its sample, this clone was seen a few times. This sequence joins TRBV6-5 and TRBJ1-4, with 7 bases that match TRBD1. The CDR3 has 14 amino acids. The germline V gene encodes CDR1 MNHEY and CDR2 SVGAGI. V trimming: 5 bases; J trimming: 3 bases; junction bases outside the gene matches: 3. The CDR3 nucleotides read TGTGCCAGCAGTATGGGACAGCCTAATGAAAAACTGTTTTTT. Its translation: CASSMGQPNEKLFF.

This clone was seen a handful of times. The sample holds other DNA sequences that translate to the same CDR3. The gene calls are TRBV9 and TRBJ1-4, with a tentative D call TRBD1 (5 bases). Deletions cut 0 bases from V and 5 bases from J, with 11 bases between. Germline CDR1 and CDR2: SGDLS and YYNGEE. The CDR3 is 15 amino acids. The chain's CDR3 is CASSVGGRRNEKLFF. The CDR3 coding sequence is TGTGCCAGCAGCGTAGGGGGCCGGAGGAATGAAAAACTGTTTTTT.

This clone was recorded once. The chain carries TRBV7-2 and TRBJ1-1; D not resolved. The CDR3 totals 15 residues. Per germline, CDR1 SGHTA and CDR2 FQGNSA. V was clipped by 2 bases and J by 1 base, with 11 bases between them. CDR3 sequence: CASSLMARENTEAFF. CDR3 in DNA: TGTGCCAGCAGCTTAATGGCCAGAGAGAACACTGAAGCTTTCTTT.

This chain connects TRBV11-3 to TRBJ2-3; D is possibly TRBD1 (7 bases). Between the trimmed V and J ends, which lost 3 bases and 3 bases, there was a span of 13 bases. The CDR3 has 15 amino acids. Germline loops: CDR1 SGHNT, CDR2 YENEEA. The CDR3 here is CASSLGGRGTDTQYF. CDR3 bases: TGTGCCAGCAGCTTGGGGGGCAGGGGGACAGATACGCAGTATTTT.

This clone came up once. The rearrangement joins TRBV18 to TRBJ1-1; 7 positions match TRBD1. In germline, CDR1 is KGHSH, CDR2 LQKENI. This CDR3 contains 13 residues. V lost 2 bases and J lost 5; bases outside the gene matches: 2. The CDR3 loop reads CASSPRDRTEAFF. The CDR3 nucleotides are TGTGCCAGCTCACCAAGGGACAGAACTGAAGCTTTCTTT.